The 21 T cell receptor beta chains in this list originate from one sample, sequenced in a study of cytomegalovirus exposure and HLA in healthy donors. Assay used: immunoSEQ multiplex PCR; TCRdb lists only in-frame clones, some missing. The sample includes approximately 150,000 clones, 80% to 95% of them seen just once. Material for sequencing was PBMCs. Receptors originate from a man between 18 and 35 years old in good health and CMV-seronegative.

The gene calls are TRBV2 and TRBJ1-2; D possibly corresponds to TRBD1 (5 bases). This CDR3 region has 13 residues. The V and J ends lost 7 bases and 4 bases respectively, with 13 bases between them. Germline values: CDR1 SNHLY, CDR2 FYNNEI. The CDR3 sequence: CASTVTETYGYTF. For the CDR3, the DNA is TGTGCCAGCACTGTGACAGAAACCTATGGCTACACCTTC.

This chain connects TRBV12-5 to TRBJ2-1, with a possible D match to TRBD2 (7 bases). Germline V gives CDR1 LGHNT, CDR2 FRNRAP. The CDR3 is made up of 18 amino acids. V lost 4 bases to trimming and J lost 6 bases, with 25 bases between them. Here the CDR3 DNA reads TGTGCTAGTGGTTCCCCCGGGTCTGGGGGGGCGCCTCGCAATGAGCAGTTCTTC. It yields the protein CASGSPGSGGAPRNEQFF.

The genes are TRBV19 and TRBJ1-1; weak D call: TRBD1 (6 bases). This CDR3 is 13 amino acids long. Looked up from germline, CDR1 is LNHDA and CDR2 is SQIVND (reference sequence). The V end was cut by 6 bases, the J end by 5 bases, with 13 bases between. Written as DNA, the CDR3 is TGTGCCAGTAGCGAGGGAGGGGGGACTGAAGCTTTCTTT. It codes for CASSEGGGTEAFF.

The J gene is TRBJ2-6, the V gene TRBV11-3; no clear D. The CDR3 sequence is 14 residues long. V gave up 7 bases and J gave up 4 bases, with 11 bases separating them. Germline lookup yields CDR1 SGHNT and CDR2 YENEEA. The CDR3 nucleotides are TGTGCCAGCACCGGGTATCCCGGGGCCAACGTCCTGACTTTC. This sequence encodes CASTGYPGANVLTF.

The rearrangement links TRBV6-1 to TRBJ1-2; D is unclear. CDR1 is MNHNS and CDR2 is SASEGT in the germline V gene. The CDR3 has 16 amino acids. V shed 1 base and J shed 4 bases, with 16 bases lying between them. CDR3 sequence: CASSEEEGTLVYGYTF. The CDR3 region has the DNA TGTGCCAGCAGTGAAGAGGAGGGAACGCTCGTCTATGGCTACACCTTC.

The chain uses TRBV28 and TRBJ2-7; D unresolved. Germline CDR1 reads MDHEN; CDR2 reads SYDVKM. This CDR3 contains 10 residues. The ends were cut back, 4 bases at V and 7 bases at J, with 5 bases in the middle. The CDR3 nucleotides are TGTGCCAGCAGTTCCCAGGAGCAGTACTTC. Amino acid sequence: CASSSQEQYF.

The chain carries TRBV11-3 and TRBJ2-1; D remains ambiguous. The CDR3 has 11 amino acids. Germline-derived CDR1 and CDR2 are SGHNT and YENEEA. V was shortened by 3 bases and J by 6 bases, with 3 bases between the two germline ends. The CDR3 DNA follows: TGTGCCAGCAGCTTCCTCAATGAGCAGTTCTTC. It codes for CASSFLNEQFF.

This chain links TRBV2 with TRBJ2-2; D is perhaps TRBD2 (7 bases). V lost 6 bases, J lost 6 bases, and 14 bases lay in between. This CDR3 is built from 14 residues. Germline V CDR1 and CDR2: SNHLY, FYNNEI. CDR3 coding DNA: TGTGCCAGCAGCCGTGCGGGGGCGGCCGGGGAGCTGTTTTTT. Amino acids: CASSRAGAAGELFF. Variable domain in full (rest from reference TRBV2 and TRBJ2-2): EPEVTQTPSHQVTQMGQEVILRCVPISNHLYFYWYRQILGQKVEFLVSFYNNEISEKSEIFDDQFSVERPDGSNFTLKIRSTKLEDSAMYFCASSRAGAAGELFFGEGSRLTVL.

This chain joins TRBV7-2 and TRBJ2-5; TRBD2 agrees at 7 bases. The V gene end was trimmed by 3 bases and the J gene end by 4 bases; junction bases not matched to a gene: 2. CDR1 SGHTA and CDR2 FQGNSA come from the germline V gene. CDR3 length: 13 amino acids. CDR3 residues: CASSFGLGETQYF. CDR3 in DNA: TGTGCCAGCAGCTTCGGACTAGGAGAGACCCAGTACTTC.

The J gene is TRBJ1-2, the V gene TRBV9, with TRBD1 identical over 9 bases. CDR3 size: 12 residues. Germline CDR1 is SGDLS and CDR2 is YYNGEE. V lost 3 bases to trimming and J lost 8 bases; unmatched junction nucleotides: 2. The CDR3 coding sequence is TGTGCCAGCAGCGGACAGGGGGAGGGCTACACCTTC. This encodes CASSGQGEGYTF.

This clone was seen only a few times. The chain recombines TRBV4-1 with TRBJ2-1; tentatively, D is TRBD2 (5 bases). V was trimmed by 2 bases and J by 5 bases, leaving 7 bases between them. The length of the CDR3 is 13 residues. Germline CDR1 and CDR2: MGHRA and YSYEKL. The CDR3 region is CASSQRTHNEQFF. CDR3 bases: TGCGCCAGCAGCCAAAGGACTCACAATGAGCAGTTCTTC.

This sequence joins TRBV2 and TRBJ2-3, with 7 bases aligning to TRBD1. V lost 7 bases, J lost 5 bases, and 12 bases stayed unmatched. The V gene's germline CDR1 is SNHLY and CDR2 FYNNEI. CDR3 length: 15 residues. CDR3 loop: CASTPTGTRGDTQYF. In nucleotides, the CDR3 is TGTGCCAGCACTCCGACAGGGACCCGGGGAGATACGCAGTATTTT. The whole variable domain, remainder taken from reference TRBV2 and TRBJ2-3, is EPEVTQTPSHQVTQMGQEVILRCVPISNHLYFYWYRQILGQKVEFLVSFYNNEISEKSEIFDDQFSVERPDGSNFTLKIRSTKLEDSAMYFCASTPTGTRGDTQYFGPGTRLTVL.

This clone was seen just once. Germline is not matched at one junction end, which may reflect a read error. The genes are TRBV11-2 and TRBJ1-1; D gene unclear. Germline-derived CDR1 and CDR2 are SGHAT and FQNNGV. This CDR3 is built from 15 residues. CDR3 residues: CASSLMGPGNPEAFF. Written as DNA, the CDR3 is TGTGCCAGCAGCTTAATGGGCCCCGGGAACCCTGAAGCTTTCTTT.

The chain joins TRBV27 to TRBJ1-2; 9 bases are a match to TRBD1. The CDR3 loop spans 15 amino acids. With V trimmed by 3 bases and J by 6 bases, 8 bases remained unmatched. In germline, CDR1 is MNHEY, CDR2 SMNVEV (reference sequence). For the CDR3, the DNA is TGTGCCAGCAGTTTTAGTGTGACAGGGGGAAATGGCTACACCTTC. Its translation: CASSFSVTGGNGYTF.

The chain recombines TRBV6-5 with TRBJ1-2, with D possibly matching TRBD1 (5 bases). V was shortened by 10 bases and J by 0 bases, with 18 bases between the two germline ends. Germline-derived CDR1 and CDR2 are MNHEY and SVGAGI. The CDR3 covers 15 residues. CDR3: CATQGQAFANYGYTF. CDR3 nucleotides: TGTGCCACTCAGGGTCAGGCATTTGCTAACTATGGCTACACCTTC.

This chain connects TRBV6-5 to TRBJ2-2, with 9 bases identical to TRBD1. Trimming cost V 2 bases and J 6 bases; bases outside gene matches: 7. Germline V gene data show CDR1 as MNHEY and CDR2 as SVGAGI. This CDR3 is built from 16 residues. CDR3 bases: TGTGCCAGCAGTTACGTACAGGGGGCAGGGGCCGGGGAGCTGTTTTTT. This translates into CASSYVQGAGAGELFF.

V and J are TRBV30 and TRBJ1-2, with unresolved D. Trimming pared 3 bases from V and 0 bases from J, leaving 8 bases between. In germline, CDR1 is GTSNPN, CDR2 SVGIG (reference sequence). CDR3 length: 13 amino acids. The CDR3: CAWRQNTNYGYTF. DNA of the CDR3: TGTGCCTGGAGACAGAATACTAACTATGGCTACACCTTC.

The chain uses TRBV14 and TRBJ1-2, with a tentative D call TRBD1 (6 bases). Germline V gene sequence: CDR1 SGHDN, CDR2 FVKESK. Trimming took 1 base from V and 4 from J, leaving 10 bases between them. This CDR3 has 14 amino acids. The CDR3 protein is CASSQVGAVYGYTF. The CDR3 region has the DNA TGTGCCAGCAGCCAAGTGGGGGCCGTCTATGGCTACACCTTC.

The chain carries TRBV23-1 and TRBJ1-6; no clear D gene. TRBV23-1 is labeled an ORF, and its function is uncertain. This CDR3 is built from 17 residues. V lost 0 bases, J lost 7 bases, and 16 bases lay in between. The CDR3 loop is CASSQSRRISGNSPLHF. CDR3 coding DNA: TGCGCCAGCAGTCAATCGCGGAGGATTTCGGGAAATTCACCCCTCCACTTT.

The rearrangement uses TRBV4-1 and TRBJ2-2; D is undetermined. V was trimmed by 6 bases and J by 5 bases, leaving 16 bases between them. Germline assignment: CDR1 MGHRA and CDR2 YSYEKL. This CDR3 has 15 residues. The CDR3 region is CASSQMILVTGELFF. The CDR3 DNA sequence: TGCGCCAGCAGTCAAATGATACTCGTGACCGGGGAGCTGTTTTTT.

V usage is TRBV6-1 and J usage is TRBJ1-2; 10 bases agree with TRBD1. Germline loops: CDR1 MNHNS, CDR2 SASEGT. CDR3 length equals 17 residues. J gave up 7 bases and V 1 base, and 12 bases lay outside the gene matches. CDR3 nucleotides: TGTGCCAGCAGTGAAGAAGGGACAGGGGTTCTTTTCGCTGGCTACACCTTC. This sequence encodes CASSEEGTGVLFAGYTF.